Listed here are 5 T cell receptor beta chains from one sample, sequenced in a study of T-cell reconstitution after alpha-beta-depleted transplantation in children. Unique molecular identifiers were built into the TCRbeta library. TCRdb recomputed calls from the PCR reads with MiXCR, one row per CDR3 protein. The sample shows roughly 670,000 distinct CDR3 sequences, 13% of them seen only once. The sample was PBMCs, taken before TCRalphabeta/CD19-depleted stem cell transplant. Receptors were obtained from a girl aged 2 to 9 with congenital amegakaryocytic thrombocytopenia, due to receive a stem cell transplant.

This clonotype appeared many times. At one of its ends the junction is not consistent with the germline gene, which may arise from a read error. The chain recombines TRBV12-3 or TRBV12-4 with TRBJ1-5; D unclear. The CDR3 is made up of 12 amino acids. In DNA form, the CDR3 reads TGTGCCAGCAGATTAGGTCCTTCGCCCCAGCATTTT. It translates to CASRLGPSPQHF.

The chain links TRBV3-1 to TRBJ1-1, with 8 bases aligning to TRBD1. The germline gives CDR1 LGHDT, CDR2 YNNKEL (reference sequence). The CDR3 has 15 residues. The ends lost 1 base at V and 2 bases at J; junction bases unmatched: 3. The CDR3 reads CASSQGTGRNTEAFF. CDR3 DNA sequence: TGTGCCAGCAGCCAAGGGACAGGGCGTAACACTGAAGCTTTCTTT.

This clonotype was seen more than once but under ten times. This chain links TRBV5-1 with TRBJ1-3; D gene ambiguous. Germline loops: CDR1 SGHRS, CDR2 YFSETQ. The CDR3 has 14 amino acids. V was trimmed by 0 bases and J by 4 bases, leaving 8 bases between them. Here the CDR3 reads CASSLDPTGNTIYF. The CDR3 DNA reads TGCGCCAGCAGCTTGGATCCCACCGGAAACACCATATATTTT.

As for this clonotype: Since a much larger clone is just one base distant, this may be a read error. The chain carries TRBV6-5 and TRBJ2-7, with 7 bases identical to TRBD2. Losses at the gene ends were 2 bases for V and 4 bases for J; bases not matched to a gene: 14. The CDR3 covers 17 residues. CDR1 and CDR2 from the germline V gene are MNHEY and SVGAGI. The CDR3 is CASSYNNTVLAGYEQYF. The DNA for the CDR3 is TGTGCCAGCAGTTACAATAACACGGTGTTAGCGGGTTACGAGCAGTACTTC.

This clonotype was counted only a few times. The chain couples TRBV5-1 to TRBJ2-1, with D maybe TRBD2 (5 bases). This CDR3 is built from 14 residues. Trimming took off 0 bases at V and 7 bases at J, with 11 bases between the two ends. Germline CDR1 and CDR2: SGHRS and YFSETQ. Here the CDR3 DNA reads TGCGCCAGCAGCTTGGACCCCGGGAAGAATGAGCAGTTCTTC. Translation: CASSLDPGKNEQFF.